The 32 T cell receptor beta chains presented below share a single source sample, sequenced in a study of T-cell reconstitution after alpha-beta-depleted transplantation in children. This sample's TCRbeta library carried unique molecular identifier barcodes. TCRdb re-analysed the PCR reads in MiXCR, keeping a single row per CDR3 protein. The table shows under 400,000 distinct CDR3 sequences, with around 25% occurring only once. The specimen was PBMCs, mostly from graft donor cells, collected 180 days after TCRalphabeta/CD19-depleted stem cell transplant. The receptors were sampled from a male patient between 10 and 17 years old who had a stem cell transplant for acute lymphoblastic leukemia, so the T cells may come from the graft donor.

This clonotype was recorded a few times. The chain employs TRBV11-1 and TRBJ2-7; 7 bases map to TRBD2. Germline V lookup: CDR1 SGHAT, CDR2 FQDESV (reference sequence). V was pared by 2 bases and J by 3 bases, with 16 bases of the junction left unmatched. This CDR3 has 18 amino acids. CDR3 sequence (DNA): TGTGCCAGCAGCTTAAAGGGAGGAACCTTACTAGCGTTCTACGAGCAGTACTTC. Translation gives CASSLKGGTLLAFYEQYF.

This clonotype has more than one count but fewer than ten. The rearrangement uses TRBV5-6 and TRBJ2-7; D call uncertain. CDR1 SGHDT and CDR2 YYEEEE come from the germline V gene. Trimming took 3 bases from V and 9 from J, leaving 10 bases between them. The CDR3 is 11 amino acids. The CDR3 sequence: CASSCVRWQYF. The CDR3 nucleotides read TGTGCCAGCAGCTGCGTGCGGTGGCAGTACTTC.

This chain uses TRBV12-3 or TRBV12-4 with TRBJ1-2; D ambiguous. The CDR3 contains 15 residues. V shed 2 bases and J shed 5 bases, with 15 bases lying between them. The CDR3 nucleotides read TGTGCCAGCAGTTTACGAACGGGGATCGGATATGGCTACACCTTC. It translates to CASSLRTGIGYGYTF.

This clonotype turned up a few times. The CDR3 coding sequence is TGTGCCACCAGCGTGTCCGGGACAGGGTTTCGTGGCTACACCTTC. This encodes CATSVSGTGFRGYTF. The chain links TRBV15 to TRBJ1-2, with TRBD1 identical over 9 bases. Trimming took 5 bases from V and 7 from J; bases not matched to a gene: 11. This CDR3 has 15 residues. Germline V CDR1 and CDR2: LNHNV, YYDKDF (reference sequence).

The chain recombines TRBV2 with TRBJ2-3, with 10 positions matching TRBD2. The CDR3 covers 14 residues. The trim removed 8 bases at V and 4 bases at J, leaving 6 bases unmatched. Per germline, CDR1 SNHLY and CDR2 FYNNEI. In DNA form, the CDR3 reads TGTGCCAGCGCATTAGCGGGAGGCGCAGATACGCAGTATTTT. Translation: CASALAGGADTQYF. Full variable domain (outside the CDR3, taken from reference TRBV2 and TRBJ2-3): EPEVTQTPSHQVTQMGQEVILRCVPISNHLYFYWYRQILGQKVEFLVSFYNNEISEKSEIFDDQFSVERPDGSNFTLKIRSTKLEDSAMYFCASALAGGADTQYFGPGTRLTVL.

The J gene is TRBJ2-2, the V gene TRBV13; 7 nucleotides match TRBD2. Looked up from germline, CDR1 is PRHDT and CDR2 is FYEKMQ (reference sequence). The CDR3 contains 16 residues. Germline trimming cut 6 bases from V and 1 base from J; bases unmatched to any gene: 8. CDR3 DNA sequence: TGTGCCAGCAGAATGGGGCTAGCGGAGAACACCGGGGAGCTGTTTTTT. Protein sequence: CASRMGLAENTGELFF.

V usage is TRBV5-5 and J usage is TRBJ1-6, with D hard to call. V lost 4 bases and J 7 bases, leaving 15 bases between the germline ends. CDR3 length equals 15 residues. CDR1 is SGHKS and CDR2 is YYEKEE in the germline V gene (reference sequence). In DNA form, the CDR3 reads TGTGCCAGCAGCAACCCCCGAGGAAGGAATTCACCCCTCCACTTT. Its protein is CASSNPRGRNSPLHF.

Concerning this clonotype itself: This clone may be a read error of a much larger clone one base away. The chain uses TRBV12-3 or TRBV12-4 and TRBJ1-2; D may be TRBD1 (6 bases). The CDR3 spans 14 residues. In DNA form, the CDR3 reads TGTGCCAGCAGTGAATCGGACAGAATCTGGGGCTACGCCTTC. Protein product: CASSESDRIWGYAF.

This clonotype appeared a few times. The gene calls are TRBV20-1 and TRBJ1-2; D possibly corresponds to TRBD1 (6 bases). Germline CDR1 reads DFQATT; CDR2 reads SNEGSKA (reference sequence). The CDR3 spans 14 residues. Trimming took 0 bases from V and 4 from J, leaving 12 bases between them. The CDR3, as DNA: TGCAGTGCTAGAGATGGGGGCGGCGTCTATGGCTACACCTTC. It codes for CSARDGGGVYGYTF.

This clonotype was recorded a few times. The chain carries TRBV7-6 and TRBJ1-6; weak D call: TRBD1 (6 bases). CDR1 is SGHVS, CDR2 FNYEAQ, per germline. This CDR3 is 16 amino acids long. V lost 6 bases, J lost 6 bases, and 18 bases lay in between. CDR3 sequence reads: CASRRTGRSSNSPLHF. CDR3 DNA sequence: TGTGCCAGCAGGCGTACAGGGAGGAGCAGTAATTCACCCCTCCACTTT.

The chain combines TRBV27 with TRBJ2-3, with D unresolved. CDR3 length equals 13 residues. Trimming left V 7 bases short and J 3 bases short, with 11 bases between. Germline lookup yields CDR1 MNHEY and CDR2 SMNVEV (reference sequence). CDR3 sequence reads: CASNRPNTDTQYF. CDR3 sequence (DNA): TGTGCCAGCAACCGCCCTAATACAGATACGCAGTATTTT.

Concerning this clonotype itself: The junction departs from the called germline gene at one end, perhaps through a read error. The rearrangement joins TRBV11-2 to TRBJ2-5; unclear D gene. In germline, CDR1 is SGHAT, CDR2 FQNNGV. CDR3 length: 13 amino acids. This CDR3 reads CAGSLSYQETQYF. The CDR3 DNA reads TGTGCCGGCAGCTTATCGTACCAAGAGACCCAGTACTTC.

This clonotype was recorded a few times. The chain joins TRBV7-9 to TRBJ2-7; 11 bases map to TRBD2. Per the germline V gene, CDR1 is SEHNR and CDR2 is FQNEAQ (reference sequence). V lost 1 base to trimming and J lost 2 bases; unmatched junction nucleotides: 4. The CDR3 has 16 residues. In DNA, the CDR3 is TGTGCCAGCAGCTTAGGCCTAGCGGGAGGTACCTACGAGCAGTACTTC. This codes for CASSLGLAGGTYEQYF.

This clonotype turned up a few times. The chain is built from TRBV7-9 and TRBJ1-1; D is undetermined. This CDR3 has 12 residues. Trimming pared 5 bases from V and 8 bases from J, leaving 12 bases between. Germline V gives CDR1 SEHNR, CDR2 FQNEAQ (reference sequence). CDR3 sequence: CASSLGVNEAFF. The CDR3 DNA reads TGTGCCAGCAGCCTCGGAGTCAACGAAGCTTTCTTT.

This chain joins TRBV10-3 and TRBJ2-5; no reliable D call. CDR3 size: 17 residues. Trimming removed 0 bases at V and 0 bases at J, with 14 bases between. CDR1 and CDR2 from the germline V gene are ENHRY and SYGVKD. CDR3 sequence: CAISESITTTYQETQYF. CDR3 nucleotides: TGTGCCATCAGTGAGTCGATAACTACAACCTACCAAGAGACCCAGTACTTC.

The chain combines TRBV20-1 with TRBJ2-4, with TRBD1 identical over 8 bases. The CDR3 contains 16 residues. Losses at the gene ends were 3 bases for V and 0 bases for J; bases not matched to a gene: 7. Germline V CDR1 and CDR2: DFQATT, SNEGSKA (reference sequence). CDR3 sequence reads: CSARGDRILAKNIQYF. The CDR3 DNA follows: TGCAGTGCTAGGGGGGACAGGATACTAGCCAAAAACATTCAGTACTTC.

This clonotype was observed a handful of times. The rearrangement links TRBV27 to TRBJ2-5, with D possibly being TRBD2 (7 bases). The CDR3 is 15 residues long. Germline assignment: CDR1 MNHEY and CDR2 SMNVEV (reference sequence). V lost 3 bases and J 7 bases, leaving 18 bases between the germline ends. CDR3: CASSLGGAGGVTQYF. CDR3 in DNA: TGTGCCAGCAGTTTGGGGGGGGCGGGTGGTGTGACCCAGTACTTC.

V is TRBV7-8 and J is TRBJ2-3; maybe TRBD1 (6 bases). The CDR3 totals 14 residues. The V and J ends lost 2 bases and 6 bases respectively, with 12 bases between them. Germline lookup yields CDR1 SGHVS and CDR2 FQNEAQ. Here the CDR3 reads CASSLSQQGDTQYF. The CDR3 bases are TGTGCCAGCAGCTTATCACAGCAGGGGGATACGCAGTATTTT.

The V call is TRBV9, the J call TRBJ2-7, with 12 bases identical to TRBD1. The germline V gene has CDR1 SGDLS and CDR2 YYNGEE. The CDR3 runs to 14 residues. V trimming: 4 bases; J trimming: 6 bases; junction bases outside the gene matches: 5. The CDR3 protein is CASSPGQGAVEQYF. CDR3 sequence (DNA): TGTGCCAGCAGCCCGGGACAGGGGGCGGTCGAGCAGTACTTC. Together with reference TRBV9 and TRBJ2-7, the CDR3 gives the full variable domain: DSGVTQTPKHLITATGQRVTLRCSPRSGDLSVYWYQQSLDQGLQFLIQYYNGEERAKGNILERFSAQQFPDLHSELNLSSLELGDSALYFCASSPGQGAVEQYFGPGTRLTVT.

The chain employs TRBV2 and TRBJ2-1, with D possibly being TRBD1 (5 bases). The CDR3 runs to 13 residues. The V end was cut by 6 bases, the J end by 4 bases, with 10 bases between. CDR1 and CDR2 (germline): SNHLY, FYNNEI. In DNA, the CDR3 is TGTGCCAGCAGGGACATCGTGTACAATGAGCAGTTCTTC. Translation gives CASRDIVYNEQFF.

This clonotype was seen more than once but under ten times. CDR3 nucleotides: TGTGCCAGCAGCTTTGTCCGGGAGCCATCCTACGAGCAGTACTTC. As protein: CASSFVREPSYEQYF. The genes are TRBV7-9 and TRBJ2-7; maybe TRBD2 (6 bases). This CDR3 spans 15 amino acids. Trimming removed 3 bases at V and 1 base at J, with 13 bases between. CDR1 and CDR2 (germline): SEHNR, FQNEAQ (reference sequence).

This clonotype was counted between two and nine times. The chain joins TRBV7-2 to TRBJ2-7; 9 nucleotides align to TRBD2. Per the germline V gene, CDR1 is SGHTA and CDR2 is FQGNSA. The J segment lost 3 bases and the V segment lost 0 bases, leaving 0 bases of the junction unmatched. The CDR3 is made up of 14 amino acids. DNA of the CDR3: TGTGCCAGCAGCTTAGCGCGGGGGGGCTACGAGCAGTACTTC. Protein sequence: CASSLARGGYEQYF.

This chain uses TRBV4-1 with TRBJ2-7, with D hard to call. Per the germline V gene, CDR1 is MGHRA and CDR2 is YSYEKL. CDR3 length equals 14 residues. V shed 3 bases and J shed 5 bases, with 14 bases lying between them. The CDR3 sequence is CASSQPLTRNEQYF. CDR3 bases: TGCGCCAGCAGCCAGCCGCTGACCCGCAACGAGCAGTACTTC.

This chain uses TRBV11-3 with TRBJ2-1; D may be TRBD2 (5 bases). Per the germline V gene, CDR1 is SGHNT and CDR2 is YENEEA. This CDR3 has 16 residues. Trimming stripped 5 bases from V and 3 bases from J, with 17 bases between. This chain's CDR3 is CASSTFFVGNYNEQFF. CDR3 sequence (DNA): TGTGCCAGCAGCACATTCTTCGTCGGGAACTACAATGAGCAGTTCTTC. The full variable domain, in which reference TRBV11-3 and TRBJ2-1 provide the parts outside the CDR3, is EAGVVQSPRYKIIEKKQPVAFWCNPISGHNTLYWYLQNLGQGPELLIRYENEEAVDDSQLPKDRFSAERLKGVDSTLKIQPAELGDSAVYLCASSTFFVGNYNEQFFGPGTRLTVL.

This clonotype was recorded many times. The chain uses TRBV12-3 or TRBV12-4 and TRBJ2-1; possibly TRBD1 for D (5 bases). Trimming removed 6 bases from V and 6 bases from J, with 18 bases in between. This CDR3 region has 15 residues. Here the CDR3 reads CASSLQESLGNEQFF. CDR3 nucleotide sequence: TGTGCCAGCAGCTTACAGGAGTCTCTCGGCAATGAGCAGTTCTTC.

The genes are TRBV5-4 and TRBJ2-1; 10 nucleotides match TRBD2. Trimming removed 1 base from V and 7 bases from J; junction bases left unmatched: 17. The germline gives CDR1 SGHNT, CDR2 YYREEE (reference sequence). The CDR3 is made up of 19 amino acids. The CDR3 here is CASSLLKLAGDVGKNEQFF. Written as DNA, the CDR3 is TGTGCCAGCAGCTTGTTGAAGCTAGCGGGAGACGTCGGCAAAAATGAGCAGTTCTTC.

This clonotype was seen repeatedly, ten times or more. V usage is TRBV7-2 and J usage is TRBJ1-1; D unresolved. This CDR3 spans 13 amino acids. The V gene lost 4 bases and the J gene lost 0 bases, with 6 bases spanning the gap. Germline-derived CDR1 and CDR2 are SGHTA and FQGNSA. CDR3 coding DNA: TGTGCCAGCAGCTGGAACATGAACACTGAAGCTTTCTTT. It translates to CASSWNMNTEAFF.

In its sample, this clonotype was seen once. Germline is not matched at one junction end, which may reflect a read error. The rearrangement links TRBV10-3 to TRBJ1-6; 7 positions match TRBD1. The CDR3 totals 18 residues. Germline lookup yields CDR1 ENHRY and CDR2 SYGVKD. CDR3 in amino acids: CTISPTGTVSSYNSPLHF. DNA for the CDR3: TGTACCATCAGTCCGACAGGGACAGTGAGCTCCTATAATTCACCCCTCCACTTT.

This clonotype was counted a few times. The chain carries TRBV21-1 and TRBJ2-5; whether TRBD1, the table's D call, matches the DNA was not checked. TRBV21-1 is listed as a pseudogene. The CDR3 loop spans 16 amino acids. The CDR3 is CASSLMTGGEGETQYF. Here the CDR3 DNA reads TGTGCCAGCAGCCTTATGACAGGGGGCGAGGGAGAGACCCAGTACTTC.

The chain carries TRBV5-1 and TRBJ1-2; 9 bases are shared with TRBD1. Germline V gene sequence: CDR1 SGHRS, CDR2 YFSETQ. J lost 3 bases, V lost 4 bases, and 4 bases had no gene match. CDR3 length: 14 residues. The CDR3 DNA reads TGCGCCAGCAGCATTACAGGGGGCTACTATGGCTACACCTTC. It encodes CASSITGGYYGYTF. Looking up the rest from reference TRBV5-1 and TRBJ1-2 gives the full variable domain: KAGVTQTPRYLIKTRGQQVTLSCSPISGHRSVSWYQQTPGQGLQFLFEYFSETQRNKGNFPGRFSGRQFSNSRSEMNVSTLELGDSALYLCASSITGGYYGYTFGSGTRLTVV.

The chain combines TRBV2 with TRBJ1-1; D uncertain. Deletions cut 4 bases from V and 0 bases from J, with 6 bases between. This CDR3 spans 13 amino acids. CDR1 and CDR2 from the germline V gene are SNHLY and FYNNEI. This chain's CDR3 is CASSGAMNTEAFF. The CDR3, as DNA: TGTGCCAGCAGTGGAGCAATGAACACTGAAGCTTTCTTT.

This clonotype was seen more than once but under ten times. This chain joins TRBV4-1 and TRBJ2-1; D is ambiguous. V gave up 2 bases and J gave up 0 bases, with 8 bases separating them. Germline loops: CDR1 MGHRA, CDR2 YSYEKL. The CDR3 contains 15 residues. In nucleotides, the CDR3 is TGCGCCAGCAGCCAATACTTGAGCTCCTACAATGAGCAGTTCTTC. This encodes CASSQYLSSYNEQFF.